A selection of T cell receptor beta chains follows, all from one sample in a study of blood T cell repertoires in COVID-19. Clones were read by immunoSEQ multiplex PCR, and TCRdb kept only the in-frame ones, dropping some. Among 100,000 to 150,000 clones listed, approximately 85% were seen once. The material sequenced was peripheral blood. These receptors all come from a woman of 80 years or more with COVID-19, enrolled during active disease. Each CDR3 is given with its conserved first and last residue. Each record gives: D gene, V gene, J gene, clone size, CDR3 protein, CDR3 DNA. D genes are given only for firm matches. Clone size appears in some rows only: once, few, many, or a class for an expanded clone.

d_call: TRBD2
v_call: TRBV9
j_call: TRBJ2-3
clone_size: -
cdr3_aa: CASSAGGARTDTQYF
cdr3_nt: TGTGCCAGCAGCGCCGGGGGGGCCCGCACAGATACGCAGTATTTT

d_call: -
v_call: TRBV7-2
j_call: TRBJ2-1
clone_size: -
cdr3_aa: CASSAQGQAGDEQFF
cdr3_nt: TGTGCCAGCAGCGCCCAGGGCCAGGCCGGCGATGAGCAGTTCTTC

d_call: -
v_call: TRBV5-1
j_call: TRBJ2-7
clone_size: -
cdr3_aa: CASSRDGYEQYF
cdr3_nt: TGCGCCAGCAGTCGGGATGGCTACGAGCAGTACTTC

d_call: -
v_call: TRBV5-1
j_call: TRBJ1-3
clone_size: -
cdr3_aa: CASSLTGDKGTIYF
cdr3_nt: TGCGCCAGCAGTTTAACCGGGGACAAGGGGACCATATATTTT

d_call: -
v_call: TRBV3-1/TRBV3-2
j_call: TRBJ2-5
clone_size: -
cdr3_aa: CASEAFGSGASGAPQETQYF
cdr3_nt: TGTGCCAGCGAAGCGTTTGGGTCAGGGGCTAGCGGAGCCCCCCAAGAGACCCAGTACTTC

d_call: -
v_call: TRBV19
j_call: TRBJ1-1
clone_size: once
cdr3_aa: CASSLYTGSNTEAFF
cdr3_nt: TGTGCCAGTAGCCTTTATACAGGGTCGAACACTGAAGCTTTCTTT

d_call: TRBD2
v_call: TRBV5-1
j_call: TRBJ2-3
clone_size: -
cdr3_aa: CASSSDGAGGIDTQYF
cdr3_nt: TGCGCCAGCAGCTCAGACGGAGCGGGAGGTATAGATACGCAGTATTTT

d_call: -
v_call: TRBV7-3
j_call: TRBJ1-1
clone_size: -
cdr3_aa: CASSLNPGNTEAFF
cdr3_nt: TGTGCCAGCAGCTTAAATCCGGGAAACACTGAAGCTTTCTTT

d_call: TRBD1
v_call: TRBV2
j_call: TRBJ1-1
clone_size: -
cdr3_aa: CASSEFGQGFSEAFF
cdr3_nt: TGTGCCAGCAGTGAATTCGGACAGGGGTTTTCTGAAGCTTTCTTT

d_call: -
v_call: TRBV2
j_call: TRBJ2-1
clone_size: -
cdr3_aa: CASSDQYNEQFF
cdr3_nt: TGTGCCAGCAGTGACCAGTACAATGAGCAGTTCTTC

d_call: TRBD1
v_call: TRBV7-9
j_call: TRBJ1-6
clone_size: -
cdr3_aa: CASSLGVQGAVSPLHF
cdr3_nt: TGTGCCAGCAGCTTAGGGGTACAGGGGGCGGTTTCACCCCTCCACTTT

d_call: -
v_call: TRBV5-1
j_call: TRBJ1-3
clone_size: -
cdr3_aa: CASSKIKGGLSSGNTIYF
cdr3_nt: TGCGCCAGCAGTAAGATCAAAGGAGGGCTTAGCTCTGGAAACACCATATATTTT

d_call: TRBD2
v_call: TRBV2
j_call: TRBJ2-7
clone_size: few
cdr3_aa: CASRDGLAGGEQYF
cdr3_nt: TGTGCCAGCAGGGACGGACTAGCGGGAGGTGAGCAGTACTTC

d_call: TRBD2
v_call: TRBV19
j_call: TRBJ2-1
clone_size: -
cdr3_aa: CASSMGLAGGNEQFF
cdr3_nt: TGTGCCAGTAGTATGGGACTAGCGGGAGGCAATGAGCAGTTCTTC

d_call: TRBD2
v_call: TRBV20-1
j_call: TRBJ2-7
clone_size: few
cdr3_aa: CSASLLGTSFYEQYF
cdr3_nt: TGCAGTGCTAGTTTATTGGGGACTAGCTTCTACGAGCAGTACTTC

d_call: -
v_call: TRBV21-1
j_call: TRBJ1-1
clone_size: -
cdr3_aa: CASTRTGVGGSRSMNTEAFF
cdr3_nt: TGTGCCAGCACTCGGACAGGGGTGGGCGGCTCCCGGTCTATGAACACTGAAGCTTTCTTT

d_call: TRBD2
v_call: TRBV6-6
j_call: TRBJ2-7
clone_size: once
cdr3_aa: CASNLAGVRNEQYF
cdr3_nt: TGTGCCAGCAACCTAGCGGGAGTACGAAACGAGCAGTACTTC

d_call: -
v_call: TRBV7-5
j_call: TRBJ2-7
clone_size: few
cdr3_aa: CARSPRAGADFYEQYF
cdr3_nt: TGTGCCAGAAGCCCTAGAGCGGGAGCGGACTTCTACGAGCAGTACTTC

d_call: TRBD1
v_call: TRBV19
j_call: TRBJ2-2
clone_size: -
cdr3_aa: CAIATPGQGNAGELFF
cdr3_nt: TGTGCCATAGCCACCCCGGGACAGGGAAATGCCGGGGAGCTGTTTTTT

d_call: -
v_call: TRBV7-2
j_call: TRBJ1-3
clone_size: -
cdr3_aa: CASSPPNAGTTYSGNTIYF
cdr3_nt: TGTGCCAGCAGCCCGCCTAATGCAGGCACCACATACTCTGGAAACACCATATATTTT

d_call: TRBD1
v_call: TRBV4-3
j_call: TRBJ2-1
clone_size: -
cdr3_aa: CASSPQDRGAYNEQFF
cdr3_nt: TGCGCCAGCAGCCCACAGGACAGGGGGGCCTACAATGAGCAGTTCTTC

d_call: TRBD1
v_call: TRBV15
j_call: TRBJ1-2
clone_size: few
cdr3_aa: CATSRPLTTGTGDGYTF
cdr3_nt: TGTGCCACCAGCAGACCCTTGACGACCGGGACAGGGGATGGCTACACCTTC

d_call: TRBD2
v_call: TRBV19
j_call: TRBJ2-4
clone_size: -
cdr3_aa: CASSIEGPGLAKNIQYF
cdr3_nt: TGTGCCAGTAGTATAGAAGGACCCGGACTAGCGAAAAACATTCAGTACTTC

d_call: -
v_call: TRBV27
j_call: TRBJ1-4
clone_size: -
cdr3_aa: CASSLASIGGSLFF
cdr3_nt: TGTGCCAGCAGTTTGGCTTCGATTGGAGGAAGTCTGTTTTTT

d_call: TRBD1
v_call: TRBV7-2
j_call: TRBJ1-2
clone_size: few
cdr3_aa: CASSSRDRVGGYTF
cdr3_nt: TGTGCCAGCAGCTCGCGGGACAGGGTTGGTGGCTACACCTTC

d_call: -
v_call: TRBV28
j_call: TRBJ2-7
clone_size: -
cdr3_aa: CASSLLQGSEQYF
cdr3_nt: TGTGCCAGCAGTCTTCTGCAGGGGAGTGAGCAGTACTTC

d_call: -
v_call: TRBV7-2
j_call: TRBJ2-7
clone_size: once
cdr3_aa: CASSSNSGSYEQYF
cdr3_nt: TGTGCCAGCAGCTCGAATAGCGGCTCCTACGAGCAGTACTTC

d_call: TRBD1
v_call: TRBV6-2/TRBV6-3
j_call: TRBJ1-5
clone_size: once
cdr3_aa: CASSFGTGSQPQHF
cdr3_nt: TGTGCCAGCAGTTTCGGGACAGGGAGTCAGCCCCAGCATTTT

d_call: -
v_call: TRBV19
j_call: TRBJ1-3
clone_size: -
cdr3_aa: CASGQKSGNTIYF
cdr3_nt: TGTGCCAGCGGACAGAAGTCAGGAAACACCATATATTTT

d_call: -
v_call: TRBV7-9
j_call: TRBJ2-7
clone_size: -
cdr3_aa: CASSSLQGYEQYF
cdr3_nt: TGTGCCAGCAGCTCTCTACAGGGCTACGAGCAGTACTTC

d_call: -
v_call: TRBV4-3
j_call: TRBJ1-1
clone_size: -
cdr3_aa: CASSQSQGGLEAFF
cdr3_nt: TGCGCCAGCAGCCAGTCACAGGGAGGGCTCGAAGCTTTCTTT

d_call: TRBD1
v_call: TRBV28
j_call: TRBJ2-7
clone_size: -
cdr3_aa: CASTESTGGRHEQYF
cdr3_nt: TGTGCCAGCACGGAATCGACAGGGGGGAGGCACGAGCAGTACTTC

d_call: TRBD1
v_call: TRBV6-1
j_call: TRBJ2-1
clone_size: -
cdr3_aa: CASSGRGQPPWSNEQFF
cdr3_nt: TGTGCCAGCAGTGGTAGGGGACAGCCCCCCTGGTCCAATGAGCAGTTCTTC

d_call: -
v_call: TRBV15
j_call: TRBJ2-2
clone_size: -
cdr3_aa: CATSRPGGRELFF
cdr3_nt: TGTGCCACCAGCAGACCAGGGGGGAGAGAGCTGTTTTTT

d_call: TRBD1
v_call: TRBV5-8
j_call: TRBJ1-1
clone_size: -
cdr3_aa: CASSLAGSGGELGTEAFF
cdr3_nt: TGTGCCAGCAGCTTGGCCGGATCAGGGGGCGAGTTGGGGACTGAAGCTTTCTTT

d_call: TRBD2
v_call: TRBV5-1
j_call: TRBJ2-7
clone_size: -
cdr3_aa: CASSLGRQGGEQYF
cdr3_nt: TGCGCCAGCAGCTTGGGGCGGCAGGGAGGGGAGCAGTACTTC

d_call: -
v_call: TRBV7-8
j_call: TRBJ2-3
clone_size: -
cdr3_aa: CASGAGRITDTQYF
cdr3_nt: TGTGCTTCCGGGGCGGGACGGATCACAGATACGCAGTATTTT

d_call: -
v_call: TRBV15
j_call: TRBJ1-5
clone_size: -
cdr3_aa: CATSRSDQPQHF
cdr3_nt: TGTGCCACCAGCAGATCCGATCAGCCCCAGCATTTT

d_call: TRBD2
v_call: TRBV11-2
j_call: TRBJ2-1
clone_size: -
cdr3_aa: CASSLESSGSKFF
cdr3_nt: TGTGCCAGCAGCTTAGAGTCTAGCGGGAGCAAGTTCTTC

d_call: TRBD2
v_call: TRBV6-4
j_call: TRBJ2-3
clone_size: medium-sized
cdr3_aa: CASSGLAGGPDTQYF
cdr3_nt: TGTGCCAGCAGTGGACTAGCGGGAGGGCCAGATACGCAGTATTTT

d_call: TRBD1
v_call: TRBV2
j_call: TRBJ2-7
clone_size: many
cdr3_aa: CASSGQGAGEQYF
cdr3_nt: TGTGCCAGCAGTGGACAGGGGGCTGGGGAGCAGTACTTC

d_call: TRBD2
v_call: TRBV2
j_call: TRBJ2-3
clone_size: -
cdr3_aa: CASSPRDYVDTQYF
cdr3_nt: TGTGCCAGCAGTCCCCGGGACTACGTGGATACGCAGTATTTT

d_call: -
v_call: TRBV19
j_call: TRBJ1-1
clone_size: once
cdr3_aa: CASILSRGAYTEAFF
cdr3_nt: TGTGCCAGTATTCTGAGTCGGGGGGCCTACACTGAAGCTTTCTTT

d_call: TRBD2
v_call: TRBV14
j_call: TRBJ2-7
clone_size: -
cdr3_aa: CASSQAGLAGAYEQYF
cdr3_nt: TGTGCCAGCAGCCAAGCGGGTCTAGCGGGCGCCTACGAGCAGTACTTC

d_call: TRBD1
v_call: TRBV4-1
j_call: TRBJ1-6
clone_size: -
cdr3_aa: CASSQEGTGGYSPLHF
cdr3_nt: TGCGCCAGCAGCCAAGAAGGGACAGGGGGCTACTCACCCCTCCACTTT

d_call: -
v_call: TRBV30
j_call: TRBJ1-1
clone_size: -
cdr3_aa: CAWSGPGNTEAFF
cdr3_nt: TGTGCCTGGAGTGGACCAGGGAACACTGAAGCTTTCTTT

d_call: TRBD1
v_call: TRBV15
j_call: TRBJ2-7
clone_size: many
cdr3_aa: CATSVTGVVYEQYF
cdr3_nt: TGTGCCACCAGCGTGACAGGGGTGGTCTACGAGCAGTACTTC

d_call: TRBD2
v_call: TRBV5-4
j_call: TRBJ2-1
clone_size: -
cdr3_aa: CASSQTSVNEQFF
cdr3_nt: TGTGCCAGCAGCCAGACTAGCGTCAATGAGCAGTTCTTC

d_call: -
v_call: TRBV15
j_call: TRBJ1-3
clone_size: -
cdr3_aa: CATSSPGRNTIYF
cdr3_nt: TGTGCCACCAGCAGCCCAGGGAGAAACACCATATATTTT

d_call: -
v_call: TRBV5-1
j_call: TRBJ2-1
clone_size: -
cdr3_aa: CASSLAGDLLNEQFF
cdr3_nt: TGCGCCAGCAGCTTGGCGGGAGATTTGCTTAATGAGCAGTTCTTC

d_call: -
v_call: TRBV7-3
j_call: TRBJ1-1
clone_size: -
cdr3_aa: CASSLGGTATEAFF
cdr3_nt: TGTGCCAGCAGCTTAGGCGGGACGGCTACTGAAGCTTTCTTT

d_call: TRBD2
v_call: TRBV5-1
j_call: TRBJ2-2
clone_size: -
cdr3_aa: CASSSRPIAGGLNTGELFF
cdr3_nt: TGCGCCAGCAGCTCCAGACCTATAGCGGGAGGTTTGAACACCGGGGAGCTGTTTTTT

d_call: TRBD1
v_call: TRBV25-1
j_call: TRBJ2-1
clone_size: -
cdr3_aa: CASSEFRTGVYNEQFF
cdr3_nt: TGTGCCAGCAGTGAATTTAGGACAGGGGTGTACAATGAGCAGTTCTTC

d_call: -
v_call: TRBV28
j_call: TRBJ2-1
clone_size: -
cdr3_aa: CASSLALGYNEQFF
cdr3_nt: TGTGCCAGCAGTTTAGCCCTCGGGTACAATGAGCAGTTCTTC

d_call: -
v_call: TRBV15
j_call: TRBJ1-5
clone_size: once
cdr3_aa: CATSRDYQTEPQHF
cdr3_nt: TGTGCCACCAGCAGAGATTACCAAACGGAGCCCCAGCATTTT